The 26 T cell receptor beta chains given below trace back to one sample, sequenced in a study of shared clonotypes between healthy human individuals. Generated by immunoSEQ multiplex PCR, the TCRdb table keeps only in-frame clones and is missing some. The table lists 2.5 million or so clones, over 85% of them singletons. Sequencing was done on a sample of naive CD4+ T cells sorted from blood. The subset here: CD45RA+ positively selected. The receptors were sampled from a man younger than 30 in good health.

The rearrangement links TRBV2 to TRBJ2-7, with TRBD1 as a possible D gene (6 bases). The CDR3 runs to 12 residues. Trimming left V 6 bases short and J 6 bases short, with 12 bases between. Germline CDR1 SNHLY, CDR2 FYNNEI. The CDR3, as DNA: TGTGCCAGCAGGGGGGTGGGGGCCGAGCAGTACTTC. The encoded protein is CASRGVGAEQYF. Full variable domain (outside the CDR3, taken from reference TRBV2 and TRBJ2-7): EPEVTQTPSHQVTQMGQEVILRCVPISNHLYFYWYRQILGQKVEFLVSFYNNEISEKSEIFDDQFSVERPDGSNFTLKIRSTKLEDSAMYFCASRGVGAEQYFGPGTRLTVT.

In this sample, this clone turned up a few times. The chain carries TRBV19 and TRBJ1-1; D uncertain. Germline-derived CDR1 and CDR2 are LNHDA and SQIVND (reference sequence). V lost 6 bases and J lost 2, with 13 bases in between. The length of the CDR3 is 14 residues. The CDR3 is CASSLHPRNTEAFF. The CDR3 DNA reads TGTGCCAGTAGCTTACACCCGCGAAACACTGAAGCTTTCTTT.

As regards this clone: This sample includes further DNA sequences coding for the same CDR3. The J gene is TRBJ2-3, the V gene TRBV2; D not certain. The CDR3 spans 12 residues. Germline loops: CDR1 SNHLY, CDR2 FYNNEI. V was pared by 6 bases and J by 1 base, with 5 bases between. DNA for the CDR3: TGTGCCAGCAGCCGCGGCACAGATACGCAGTATTTT. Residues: CASSRGTDTQYF.

The CDR3 nucleotides are TGCAGCGTTCAAGGACTGGGGGCGAGCTACACCTTC. Translated, it gives CSVQGLGASYTF. The chain links TRBV29-1 to TRBJ1-2, with D perhaps TRBD1 (6 bases). The CDR3 is 12 residues long. Germline CDR1 SQVTM, CDR2 ANQGSEA. The V end was cut by 5 bases, the J end by 9 bases, with 16 bases between. Full variable domain (rest looked up from reference TRBV29-1 and TRBJ1-2): SAVISQKPSRDICQRGTSLTIQCQVDSQVTMMFWYRQQPGQSLTLIATANQGSEATYESGFVIDKFPISRPNLTFSTLTVSNMSPEDSSIYLCSVQGLGASYTFGSGTRLTVV.

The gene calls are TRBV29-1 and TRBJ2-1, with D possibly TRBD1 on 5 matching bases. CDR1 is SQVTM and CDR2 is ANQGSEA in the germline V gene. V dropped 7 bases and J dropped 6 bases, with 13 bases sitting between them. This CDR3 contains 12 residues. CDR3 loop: CSGSPGRNEQFF. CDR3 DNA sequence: TGCAGCGGATCCCCAGGGCGCAATGAGCAGTTCTTC.

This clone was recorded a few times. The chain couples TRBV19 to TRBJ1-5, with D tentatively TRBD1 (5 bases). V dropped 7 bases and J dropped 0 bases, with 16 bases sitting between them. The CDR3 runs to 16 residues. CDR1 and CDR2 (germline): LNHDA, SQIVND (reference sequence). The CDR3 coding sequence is TGTGCCAGTATTGCCGTGGGGCAGGATAGCAATCAGCCCCAGCATTTT. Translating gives CASIAVGQDSNQPQHF.

The CDR3: CASSLVGIQETQYF. The CDR3, as DNA: TGTGCCAGCAGCTTAGTAGGGATCCAAGAGACCCAGTACTTC. V and J are TRBV7-2 and TRBJ2-5; D is undetermined. There are 14 residues in the CDR3. The V end was cut by 1 base, the J end by 1 base, with 7 bases between. Germline CDR1 SGHTA, CDR2 FQGNSA.

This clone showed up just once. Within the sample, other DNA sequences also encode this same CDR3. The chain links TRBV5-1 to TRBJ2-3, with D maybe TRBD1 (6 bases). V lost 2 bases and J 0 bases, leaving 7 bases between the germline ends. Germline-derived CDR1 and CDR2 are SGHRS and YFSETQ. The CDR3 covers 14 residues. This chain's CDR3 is CASSFQGSTDTQYF. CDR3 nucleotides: TGCGCCAGCAGCTTTCAGGGGAGCACAGATACGCAGTATTTT.

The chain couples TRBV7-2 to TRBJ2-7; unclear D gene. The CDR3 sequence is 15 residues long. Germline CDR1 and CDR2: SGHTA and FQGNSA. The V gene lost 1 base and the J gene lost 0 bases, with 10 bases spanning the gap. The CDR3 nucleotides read TGTGCCAGCAGCTTAGAATCCGGTAGCTCCTACGAGCAGTACTTC. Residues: CASSLESGSSYEQYF.

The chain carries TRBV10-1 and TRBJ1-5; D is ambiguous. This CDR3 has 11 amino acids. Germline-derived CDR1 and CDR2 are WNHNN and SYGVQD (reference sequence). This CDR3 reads CLTSSNQPQHF. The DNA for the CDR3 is TGCCTCACTAGTAGCAATCAGCCCCAGCATTTT.

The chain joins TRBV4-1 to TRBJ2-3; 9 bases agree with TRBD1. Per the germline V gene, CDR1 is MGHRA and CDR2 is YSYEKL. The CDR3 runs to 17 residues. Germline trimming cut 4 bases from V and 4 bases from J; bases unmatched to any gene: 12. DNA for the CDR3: TGCGCCAGCAGCCGCGATACAGGGGGCGAAGTCGCAGATACGCAGTATTTT. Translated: CASSRDTGGEVADTQYF.

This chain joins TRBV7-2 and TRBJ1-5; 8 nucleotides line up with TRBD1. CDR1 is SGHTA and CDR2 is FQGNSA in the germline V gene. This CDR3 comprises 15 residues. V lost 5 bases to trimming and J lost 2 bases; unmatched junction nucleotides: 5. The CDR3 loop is CASSHDRGGNQPQHF. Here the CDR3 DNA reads TGTGCCAGCAGCCACGACAGGGGTGGCAATCAGCCCCAGCATTTT.

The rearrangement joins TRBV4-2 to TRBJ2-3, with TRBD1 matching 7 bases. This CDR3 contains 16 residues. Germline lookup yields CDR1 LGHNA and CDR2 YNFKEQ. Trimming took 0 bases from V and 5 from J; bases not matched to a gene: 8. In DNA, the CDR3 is TGTGCCAGCAGCCAAGATTGGAGCAGGGGGAGAGATACGCAGTATTTT. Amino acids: CASSQDWSRGRDTQYF.

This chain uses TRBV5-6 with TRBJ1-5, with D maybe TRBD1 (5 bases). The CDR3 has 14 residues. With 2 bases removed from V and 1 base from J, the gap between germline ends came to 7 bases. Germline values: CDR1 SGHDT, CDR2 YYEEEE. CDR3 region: CASSFGGSNQPQHF. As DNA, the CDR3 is TGTGCCAGCAGCTTCGGGGGAAGCAATCAGCCCCAGCATTTT.

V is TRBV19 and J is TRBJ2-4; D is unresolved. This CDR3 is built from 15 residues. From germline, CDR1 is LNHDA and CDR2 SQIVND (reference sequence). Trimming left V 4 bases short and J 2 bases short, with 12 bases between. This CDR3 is CASSNPGDSKNIQYF. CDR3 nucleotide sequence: TGTGCCAGTAGTAACCCGGGTGATTCCAAAAACATTCAGTACTTC.

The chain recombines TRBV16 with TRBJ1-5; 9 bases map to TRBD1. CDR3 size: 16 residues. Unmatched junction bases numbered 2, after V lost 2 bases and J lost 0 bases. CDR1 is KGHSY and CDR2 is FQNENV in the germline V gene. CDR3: CASSQGTGSSNQPQHF. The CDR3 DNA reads TGTGCCAGCAGCCAAGGGACAGGGAGTAGCAATCAGCCCCAGCATTTT. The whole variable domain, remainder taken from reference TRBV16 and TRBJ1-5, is GEEVAQTPKHLVRGEGQKAKLYCAPIKGHSYVFWYQQVLKNEFKFLISFQNENVFDETGMPKERFSAKCLPNSPCSLEIQATKLEDSAVYFCASSQGTGSSNQPQHFGDGTRLSIL.

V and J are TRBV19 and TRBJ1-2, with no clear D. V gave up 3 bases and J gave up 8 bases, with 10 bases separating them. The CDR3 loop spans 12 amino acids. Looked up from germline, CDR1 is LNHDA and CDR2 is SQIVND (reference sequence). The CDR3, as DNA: TGTGCCAGTAGTATCGGGAACAACGGCTACACCTTC. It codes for CASSIGNNGYTF.

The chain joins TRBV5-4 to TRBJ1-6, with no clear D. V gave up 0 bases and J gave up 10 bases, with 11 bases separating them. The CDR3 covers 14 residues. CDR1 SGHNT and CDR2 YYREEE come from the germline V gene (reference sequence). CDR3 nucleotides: TGTGCCAGCAGCTTGGCTGGGTTCAACTCACCCCTCCACTTT. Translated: CASSLAGFNSPLHF.

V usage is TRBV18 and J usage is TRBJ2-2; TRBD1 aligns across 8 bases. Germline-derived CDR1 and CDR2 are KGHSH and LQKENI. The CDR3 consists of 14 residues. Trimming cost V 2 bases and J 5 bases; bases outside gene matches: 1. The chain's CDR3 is CASSPTGGTGELFF. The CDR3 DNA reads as TGTGCCAGCTCACCAACAGGGGGAACCGGGGAGCTGTTTTTT.

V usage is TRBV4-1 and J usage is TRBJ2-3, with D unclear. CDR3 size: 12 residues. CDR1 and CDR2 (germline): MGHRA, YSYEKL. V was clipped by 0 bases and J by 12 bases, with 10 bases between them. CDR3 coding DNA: TGCGCCAGCAGCCAAGACTGGGCTTCACAGTATTTT. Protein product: CASSQDWASQYF.

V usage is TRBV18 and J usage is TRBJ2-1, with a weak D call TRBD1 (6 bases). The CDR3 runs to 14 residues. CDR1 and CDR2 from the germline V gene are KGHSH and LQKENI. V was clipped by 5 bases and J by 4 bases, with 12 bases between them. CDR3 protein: CASSSLTGYNEQFF. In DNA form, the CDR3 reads TGTGCCAGCTCATCCCTGACAGGATACAATGAGCAGTTCTTC. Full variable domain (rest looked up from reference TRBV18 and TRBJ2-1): NAGVMQNPRHLVRRRGQEARLRCSPMKGHSHVYWYRQLPEEGLKFMVYLQKENIIDESGMPKERFSAEFPKEGPSILRIQQVVRGDSAAYFCASSSLTGYNEQFFGPGTRLTVL.

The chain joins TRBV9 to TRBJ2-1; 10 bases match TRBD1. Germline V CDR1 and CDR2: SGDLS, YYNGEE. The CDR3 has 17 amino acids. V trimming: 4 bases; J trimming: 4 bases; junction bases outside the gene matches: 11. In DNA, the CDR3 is TGTGCCAGCAGCATGTCCCCGGGACAGGGGCGATACAATGAGCAGTTCTTC. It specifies CASSMSPGQGRYNEQFF.

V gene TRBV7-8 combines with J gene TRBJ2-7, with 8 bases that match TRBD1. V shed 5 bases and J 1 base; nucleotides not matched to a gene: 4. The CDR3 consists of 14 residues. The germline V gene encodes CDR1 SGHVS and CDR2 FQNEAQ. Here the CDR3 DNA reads TGTGCCAGCAGCCCCCGGACAGGGTCCTACGAGCAGTACTTC. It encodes CASSPRTGSYEQYF. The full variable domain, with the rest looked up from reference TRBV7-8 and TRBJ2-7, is GAGVSQSPRYKVAKRGQDVALRCDPISGHVSLFWYQQALGQGPEFLTYFQNEAQLDKSGLPSDRFFAERPEGSVSTLKIQRTQQEDSAVYLCASSPRTGSYEQYFGPGTRLTVT.

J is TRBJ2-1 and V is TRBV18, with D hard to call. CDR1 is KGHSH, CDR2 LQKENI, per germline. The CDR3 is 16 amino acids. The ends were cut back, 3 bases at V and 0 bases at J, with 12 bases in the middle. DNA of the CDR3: TGTGCCAGCTCACCCGCGCGCGGAAGCTCCTACAATGAGCAGTTCTTC. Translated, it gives CASSPARGSSYNEQFF.

CDR3 nucleotides: TGTGCCAGCATTCGAACGACCGAGCTGGATCGGGAGCTGTTTTTT. It yields the protein CASIRTTELDRELFF. J is TRBJ2-2 and V is TRBV2; D gene uncertain. Germline assignment: CDR1 SNHLY and CDR2 FYNNEI. This CDR3 has 15 residues. The V and J ends lost 7 bases and 9 bases respectively, with 21 bases between them.

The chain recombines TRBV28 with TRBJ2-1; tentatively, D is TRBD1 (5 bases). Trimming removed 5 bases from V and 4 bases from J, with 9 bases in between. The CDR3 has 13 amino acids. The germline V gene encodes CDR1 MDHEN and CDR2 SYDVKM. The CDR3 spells CASSPTAYNEQFF. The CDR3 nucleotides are TGTGCCAGCAGTCCGACAGCGTACAATGAGCAGTTCTTC.